The 29 T cell receptor beta chains below come from one sample, sequenced in a study of blood T cell repertoires in COVID-19. Using immunoSEQ multiplex PCR, the repertoire was profiled, and TCRdb retains in-frame clones only, with some absent. The data show fewer than 650,000 clones, 70% to 90% seen once. Sequenced material: peripheral blood. The receptors shown here come from a woman aged 45 to 65 with COVID-19, enrolled during active disease.

The chain employs TRBV5-6 and TRBJ2-7, with D possibly matching TRBD1 (6 bases). Between the trimmed V and J ends, which lost 4 bases and 5 bases, there was a span of 22 bases. CDR3 length: 16 amino acids. In germline, CDR1 is SGHDT, CDR2 YYEEEE. The CDR3 coding sequence is TGTGCCAGCAGCCTGCCGAGCAGGGGTGAAACTGACGAGCAGTACTTC. Protein: CASSLPSRGETDEQYF.

V usage is TRBV19 and J usage is TRBJ1-2, with TRBD1 matching 9 bases. The germline V gene has CDR1 LNHDA and CDR2 SQIVND (reference sequence). The junction had 8 bases not matched to a gene; V was cut back by 5 bases and J by 4 bases. This CDR3 region has 15 residues. The CDR3 nucleotides are TGTGCCAGTAGTCCCCGGGACAGGGATACCTATGGCTACACCTTC. Translation: CASSPRDRDTYGYTF. The whole variable domain, filled in from reference TRBV19 and TRBJ1-2, reads DGGITQSPKYLFRKEGQNVTLSCEQNLNHDAMYWYRQDPGQGLRLIYYSQIVNDFQKGDIAEGYSVSREKKESFPLTVTSAQKNPTAFYLCASSPRDRDTYGYTFGSGTRLTVV.

V gene TRBV7-2 combines with J gene TRBJ1-2; 10 bases fit TRBD1. V gave up 2 bases and J gave up 4 bases; unmatched junction bases: 7. CDR3 size: 16 residues. Germline V CDR1 and CDR2: SGHTA, FQGNSA. Written as DNA, the CDR3 is TGTGCCAGCAGCTTAAAGACAGGGGGCGCGAGCTATGGCTACACCTTC. Protein product: CASSLKTGGASYGYTF.

The V call is TRBV2, the J call TRBJ1-2, with 9 bases aligning to TRBD1. This CDR3 comprises 12 residues. V shed 6 bases and J 6 bases; nucleotides not matched to a gene: 2. The germline V gene encodes CDR1 SNHLY and CDR2 FYNNEI. The CDR3, as DNA: TGTGCCAGCAGCAGACAGGGGGATGGCTACACCTTC. It is translated as CASSRQGDGYTF.

This CDR3 reads CASSAFSNLLNTEAFF. The CDR3 DNA reads TGTGCCAGCAGCGCCTTCTCTAATTTATTGAACACTGAAGCTTTCTTT. The chain uses TRBV9 and TRBJ1-1; no definite D call. The V gene's germline CDR1 is SGDLS and CDR2 YYNGEE. Trimming shortened V by 3 bases and J by 0 bases, and 15 bases separated the two germline ends. There are 16 residues in the CDR3.

The CDR3 sequence is CASSSENTEAFF. CDR3 nucleotide sequence: TGTGCCAGCAGTTCAGAGAACACTGAAGCTTTCTTT. The genes are TRBV12-3 or TRBV12-4 and TRBJ1-1, with D unresolved. V was cut by 4 bases and J by 1 base, with 4 bases left in between. The length of the CDR3 is 12 residues.

This sequence joins TRBV2 and TRBJ1-4, with 8 bases fitting TRBD1. The germline CDR1 and CDR2 sequences are SNHLY and FYNNEI. With 8 bases clipped from V and 3 bases from J, the junction kept 5 bases outside the gene matches. CDR3 length: 14 amino acids. In DNA, the CDR3 is TGTGCCAGCGCTCAGGGGGCCGCTAATGAAAAACTGTTTTTT. As protein: CASAQGAANEKLFF.

This sequence joins TRBV5-4 and TRBJ2-2, with 13 bases that match TRBD2. Germline-derived CDR1 and CDR2 are SGHNT and YYREEE (reference sequence). The CDR3 totals 15 residues. The junction had 2 bases not matched to a gene; V was cut back by 4 bases and J by 5 bases. The CDR3 reads CASSGGLAGTGELFF. The CDR3 bases are TGTGCCAGCAGCGGGGGACTAGCGGGGACCGGGGAGCTGTTTTTT. Complete variable domain (other parts from reference TRBV5-4 and TRBJ2-2): ETGVTQSPTHLIKTRGQQVTLRCSSQSGHNTVSWYQQALGQGPQFIFQYYREEENGRGNFPPRFSGLQFPNYSSELNVNALELDDSALYLCASSGGLAGTGELFFGEGSRLTVL.

The CDR3 sequence is CASSLAFSYEQYF. The CDR3 DNA follows: TGTGCCAGCAGCTTGGCTTTTAGCTACGAGCAGTACTTC. The chain combines TRBV5-4 with TRBJ2-7; no definite D call. Germline-derived CDR1 and CDR2 are SGHNT and YYREEE (reference sequence). The V gene lost 0 bases and the J gene lost 3 bases, with 7 bases spanning the gap. CDR3 length: 13 residues. Complete variable domain (other parts from reference TRBV5-4 and TRBJ2-7): ETGVTQSPTHLIKTRGQQVTLRCSSQSGHNTVSWYQQALGQGPQFIFQYYREEENGRGNFPPRFSGLQFPNYSSELNVNALELDDSALYLCASSLAFSYEQYFGPGTRLTVT.

J is TRBJ1-1 and V is TRBV9, with 10 bases fitting TRBD1. V lost 3 bases and J lost 10; bases outside the gene matches: 6. The CDR3 totals 13 residues. CDR1 is SGDLS and CDR2 is YYNGEE in the germline V gene. In nucleotides, the CDR3 is TGTGCCAGCAGCGGGGGACAGGGGTTCGGAGCTTTCTTT. Its protein is CASSGGQGFGAFF. Combining the CDR3 with reference TRBV9 and TRBJ1-1 gives the whole variable domain DSGVTQTPKHLITATGQRVTLRCSPRSGDLSVYWYQQSLDQGLQFLIQYYNGEERAKGNILERFSAQQFPDLHSELNLSSLELGDSALYFCASSGGQGFGAFFGQGTRLTVV.

This clone was found a few times. The chain combines TRBV6-4 with TRBJ1-6; tentative D call: TRBD1 (6 bases). Germline V gene data show CDR1 as MRHNA and CDR2 as SNTAGT. The CDR3 length is 15 residues. V was pared by 6 bases and J by 6 bases, with 15 bases between. This CDR3 reads CASSHREGPNSPLHF. The CDR3 DNA follows: TGTGCCAGCAGCCACAGGGAAGGCCCTAATTCACCCCTCCACTTT.

This CDR3 reads CASEWSGANVLTF. The CDR3, as DNA: TGTGCCAGCGAGTGGTCTGGGGCCAACGTCCTGACTTTC. The V call is TRBV2, the J call TRBJ2-6; D not certain. Trimming removed 8 bases from V and 1 base from J, with 6 bases in between. Looked up from germline, CDR1 is SNHLY and CDR2 is FYNNEI. The CDR3 contains 13 residues.

In this sample, this clone turned up once. The rearrangement joins TRBV4-1 to TRBJ2-7; D is undetermined. V was cut by 1 base and J by 2 bases, with 12 bases left in between. From germline, CDR1 is MGHRA and CDR2 YSYEKL. The CDR3 is 15 amino acids. This CDR3 reads CASSQGNSPPYEQYF. CDR3 sequence (DNA): TGCGCCAGCAGCCAAGGGAATAGCCCCCCCTACGAGCAGTACTTC.

The rearrangement links TRBV27 to TRBJ2-1; D unresolved. V dropped 3 bases and J dropped 3 bases, with 3 bases sitting between them. Per germline, CDR1 MNHEY and CDR2 SMNVEV (reference sequence). The CDR3 loop spans 12 amino acids. CDR3 loop: CASSFNYNEQFF. CDR3 coding DNA: TGTGCCAGCAGTTTCAACTACAATGAGCAGTTCTTC.

The chain couples TRBV10-2 to TRBJ1-1; a possible D gene is TRBD1 (5 bases). The CDR3 loop spans 13 amino acids. Germline-derived CDR1 and CDR2 are WSHSY and SAAADI. The ends were cut back, 7 bases at V and 4 bases at J, with 13 bases in the middle. The chain's CDR3 is CASNSREGTEAFF. The CDR3 DNA reads as TGCGCCAGCAATAGCAGGGAGGGCACTGAAGCTTTCTTT.

This sequence joins TRBV6-5 and TRBJ1-1, with D hard to call. Trimming removed 0 bases at V and 2 bases at J, with 10 bases between. This CDR3 comprises 15 residues. CDR1 MNHEY and CDR2 SVGAGI come from the germline V gene. CDR3 residues: CASSYSVPTNTEAFF. In DNA form, the CDR3 reads TGTGCCAGCAGTTACTCGGTACCGACAAACACTGAAGCTTTCTTT.

This chain links TRBV18 with TRBJ2-3; the D is unclear. The CDR3 sequence is 14 residues long. CDR1 and CDR2 from the germline V gene are KGHSH and LQKENI. Trimming left V 5 bases short and J 4 bases short, with 13 bases between. CDR3 amino acids: CASSVGPEADTQYF. The CDR3 region has the DNA TGTGCCAGCTCAGTAGGTCCCGAGGCAGATACGCAGTATTTT.

The chain recombines TRBV7-6 with TRBJ2-3, with a tentative D call TRBD1 (6 bases). The germline gives CDR1 SGHVS, CDR2 FNYEAQ. This CDR3 comprises 17 residues. Trimming left V 5 bases short and J 2 bases short, with 20 bases between. CDR3 nucleotide sequence: TGTGCCAGCAGCCCAGGCCGTTGGACAGCCTCCACAGATACGCAGTATTTT. Its translation: CASSPGRWTASTDTQYF.

This clone was counted a single time. The V gene is TRBV10-1, the J gene TRBJ1-1, with TRBD1 identical over 8 bases. Germline CDR1 reads WNHNN; CDR2 reads SYGVQD (reference sequence). With V trimmed by 5 bases and J by 6 bases, 8 bases remained unmatched. The CDR3 has 14 amino acids. CDR3 sequence (DNA): TGCGCCAGCAGTCCCCCGGACAGGGACCCTGAAGCTTTCTTT. Translation gives CASSPPDRDPEAFF.

V is TRBV9 and J is TRBJ1-1; 7 positions agree with TRBD1. V was pared by 3 bases and J by 4 bases, with 3 bases of the junction left unmatched. Looked up from germline, CDR1 is SGDLS and CDR2 is YYNGEE. CDR3 length: 13 amino acids. CDR3 sequence: CASSETGSTEAFF. In nucleotides, the CDR3 is TGTGCCAGCAGCGAGACAGGGAGCACTGAAGCTTTCTTT.

The J gene is TRBJ2-7, the V gene TRBV11-2, with D perhaps TRBD1 (6 bases). Germline CDR1 reads SGHAT; CDR2 reads FQNNGV. Trimming took 6 bases from V and 7 from J, leaving 10 bases between them. This CDR3 is 11 amino acids long. CDR3 amino acids: CASSQGIEQYF. The CDR3 bases are TGTGCCAGCAGTCAGGGGATTGAGCAGTACTTC.

V and J are TRBV5-1 and TRBJ2-7; 9 bases are a match to TRBD1. The CDR3 has 16 residues. Germline V CDR1 and CDR2: SGHRS, YFSETQ. The V segment lost 0 bases and the J segment 5 bases; nucleotides outside the gene matches: 9. The CDR3 protein is CASSLARTGAFNEQYF. The DNA of the CDR3 is TGCGCCAGCAGCTTGGCTAGGACAGGGGCGTTTAACGAGCAGTACTTC.

The chain links TRBV15 to TRBJ2-2; the match to TRBD2 covers 7 bases. V was pared by 5 bases and J by 2 bases, with 5 bases of the junction left unmatched. Germline V gives CDR1 LNHNV, CDR2 YYDKDF (reference sequence). The CDR3 extends over 15 amino acids. The CDR3 spells CATSGRLANTGELFF. The CDR3 nucleotides are TGTGCCACCAGCGGACGACTAGCCAACACCGGGGAGCTGTTTTTT.

This clone was seen only once. The genes are TRBV10-3 and TRBJ2-6; perhaps TRBD1 as D (6 bases). The V and J ends lost 0 bases and 0 bases respectively, with 9 bases between them. Germline V lookup: CDR1 ENHRY, CDR2 SYGVKD. There are 17 residues in the CDR3. In DNA form, the CDR3 reads TGTGCCATCAGTGAGTCGACAGGCAGCTCTGGGGCCAACGTCCTGACTTTC. Translated: CAISESTGSSGANVLTF.

The chain recombines TRBV19 with TRBJ1-1; D gene ambiguous. Germline V gene sequence: CDR1 LNHDA, CDR2 SQIVND (reference sequence). The CDR3 consists of 15 residues. The V end was cut by 6 bases, the J end by 3 bases, with 17 bases between. The CDR3: CASRRETSWDTEAFF. For the CDR3, the DNA is TGTGCCAGTAGGAGGGAGACAAGTTGGGACACTGAAGCTTTCTTT.

The chain uses TRBV7-2 and TRBJ2-5; 10 bases are shared with TRBD1. This CDR3 is 16 amino acids long. Per germline, CDR1 SGHTA and CDR2 FQGNSA. J gave up 7 bases and V 4 bases, and 12 bases lay outside the gene matches. CDR3 bases: TGTGCCAGCAGCTCTCTTCCGGGACAGGGGACGGGGACCCAGTACTTC. It encodes CASSSLPGQGTGTQYF.

The chain has TRBV4-1 and TRBJ1-5; D is possibly TRBD1 (6 bases). The CDR3 loop spans 15 amino acids. Between the trimmed V and J ends, which lost 3 bases and 0 bases, there was a span of 9 bases. Germline CDR1 is MGHRA and CDR2 is YSYEKL. The CDR3 here is CASSQGHHSNQPQHF. DNA of the CDR3: TGCGCCAGCAGCCAGGGACACCATAGCAATCAGCCCCAGCATTTT.

The rearrangement uses TRBV9 and TRBJ2-1, with D tentatively TRBD1 (5 bases). The CDR3 totals 16 residues. Germline V gives CDR1 SGDLS, CDR2 YYNGEE. Trimming took 4 bases from V and 0 from J, leaving 14 bases between them. CDR3 protein: CASSPKWGSSYNEQFF. As DNA, the CDR3 is TGTGCCAGCAGCCCAAAGTGGGGCAGCTCCTACAATGAGCAGTTCTTC.

V is TRBV11-3 and J is TRBJ1-4; weak D call: TRBD1 (6 bases). Trimming left V 3 bases short and J 8 bases short, with 16 bases between. The germline V gene has CDR1 SGHNT and CDR2 YENEEA. CDR3 length equals 15 residues. The CDR3 sequence is CASSFWGRTREKLFF. CDR3 sequence (DNA): TGTGCCAGCAGCTTTTGGGGGCGCACACGGGAAAAACTGTTTTTT.